This passage covers 9 T cell receptor beta chains from one sample sequenced in a study of a mutant IDH1 vaccine in newly diagnosed glioma. Sequencing was performed with immunoSEQ multiplex PCR; in TCRdb, only in-frame clones are kept and a portion is missing. The sample yields tens of thousands of clones, around three quarters seen once. These receptors' antigens are unknown. Time point reported: week 35, safety follow-up. The investigators gave 300 ug of mutant IDH1 20-mer peptide in each vaccine dose, together with topical imiquimod. The sequencing used PBMCs, collected from a glioma patient whose treatment included an IDH1 peptide vaccine. These TCRs come from a man aged 40-49 years with glioma. Some clones in this sample may be carry-over from other donors' samples.

The chain combines TRBV5-1 with TRBJ2-2; 8 positions agree with TRBD1. Germline CDR1 is SGHRS and CDR2 is YFSETQ. This CDR3 region has 15 residues. J gave up 2 bases and V 6 bases, and 6 bases lay outside the gene matches. CDR3 nucleotides: TGCGCCAGCACCGTGACAGGGGCCAACACCGGGGAGCTGTTTTTT. Amino acids: CASTVTGANTGELFF.

The J gene is TRBJ1-1, the V gene TRBV20-1; D is uncertain. The CDR3 loop spans 11 amino acids. Germline-derived CDR1 and CDR2 are DFQATT and SNEGSKA (reference sequence). The V gene lost 3 bases and the J gene lost 1 base, with 3 bases spanning the gap. The CDR3 is CSASENTEAFF. The CDR3, as DNA: TGCAGTGCTAGTGAGAACACTGAAGCTTTCTTT.

The chain has TRBV19 and TRBJ1-1, with a weak D call TRBD1 (5 bases). V lost 5 bases and J lost 4, with 11 bases in between. The length of the CDR3 is 13 residues. CDR1 is LNHDA and CDR2 is SQIVND in the germline V gene (reference sequence). The CDR3 protein is CASSPQTATEAFF. For the CDR3, the DNA is TGTGCCAGTAGTCCCCAGACAGCCACTGAAGCTTTCTTT.

The chain combines TRBV10-1 with TRBJ2-1; D could derive from TRBD1 or TRBD2 (5 bases each). Germline-derived CDR1 and CDR2 are WNHNN and SYGVQD (reference sequence). The V gene lost 6 bases and the J gene lost 9 bases, with 27 bases spanning the gap. The CDR3 loop spans 17 amino acids. Here the CDR3 DNA reads TGCGCCAGCAGCATCCGTCGGGGCACCCCCCCAGGAGGTGAGCAGTTCTTC. This sequence encodes CASSIRRGTPPGGEQFF.

This chain uses TRBV19 with TRBJ2-2; TRBD1 is a possible D gene (6 bases). Trimming took 8 bases from V and 6 from J, leaving 13 bases between them. The germline CDR1 and CDR2 sequences are LNHDA and SQIVND (reference sequence). This CDR3 region has 13 residues. The CDR3 region has the DNA TGTGCCAGTGTCGGGACAATCTCCGGGGAGCTGTTTTTT. This translates into CASVGTISGELFF.

The chain has TRBV7-9 and TRBJ2-1, with TRBD1 identical over 10 bases. Per germline, CDR1 SEHNR and CDR2 FQNEAQ (reference sequence). This CDR3 has 15 residues. Trimming removed 3 bases from V and 8 bases from J; junction bases left unmatched: 7. The CDR3 region is CASSFRGQGHHEQFF. The CDR3 coding sequence is TGTGCCAGCAGCTTTAGGGGACAGGGGCACCATGAGCAGTTCTTC.

This chain joins TRBV2 and TRBJ2-7, with 13 positions matching TRBD2. Germline CDR1 SNHLY, CDR2 FYNNEI. CDR3 length: 15 amino acids. The V gene end was trimmed by 6 bases and the J gene end by 4 bases; junction bases not matched to a gene: 6. CDR3 nucleotides: TGTGCCAGCAGCGTACTAGCGGGGGGGCCTTACGAGCAGTACTTC. Amino acid sequence: CASSVLAGGPYEQYF. The whole variable domain, remainder taken from reference TRBV2 and TRBJ2-7, is EPEVTQTPSHQVTQMGQEVILRCVPISNHLYFYWYRQILGQKVEFLVSFYNNEISEKSEIFDDQFSVERPDGSNFTLKIRSTKLEDSAMYFCASSVLAGGPYEQYFGPGTRLTVT.

This clone came up a few times. The chain uses TRBV7-3 and TRBJ2-2; no reliable D call. The CDR3 spans 13 residues. Trimming took off 1 base at V and 4 bases at J, with 4 bases between the two ends. Looked up from germline, CDR1 is SGHTA and CDR2 is FQGTGA. The CDR3 DNA follows: TGTGCCAGCAGCTTAATCGGCACCGGGGAGCTGTTTTTT. Translation: CASSLIGTGELFF.

The chain couples TRBV19 to TRBJ2-7, with 9 bases lining up with TRBD1. V trimming: 5 bases; J trimming: 2 bases; junction bases outside the gene matches: 16. Per germline, CDR1 LNHDA and CDR2 SQIVND (reference sequence). The CDR3 contains 18 residues. CDR3 amino acids: CASSFRQGDWGPPYEQYF. The CDR3 coding sequence is TGTGCCAGTAGTTTCCGACAGGGGGATTGGGGACCTCCCTACGAGCAGTACTTC. Full variable domain (rest looked up from reference TRBV19 and TRBJ2-7): DGGITQSPKYLFRKEGQNVTLSCEQNLNHDAMYWYRQDPGQGLRLIYYSQIVNDFQKGDIAEGYSVSREKKESFPLTVTSAQKNPTAFYLCASSFRQGDWGPPYEQYFGPGTRLTVT.